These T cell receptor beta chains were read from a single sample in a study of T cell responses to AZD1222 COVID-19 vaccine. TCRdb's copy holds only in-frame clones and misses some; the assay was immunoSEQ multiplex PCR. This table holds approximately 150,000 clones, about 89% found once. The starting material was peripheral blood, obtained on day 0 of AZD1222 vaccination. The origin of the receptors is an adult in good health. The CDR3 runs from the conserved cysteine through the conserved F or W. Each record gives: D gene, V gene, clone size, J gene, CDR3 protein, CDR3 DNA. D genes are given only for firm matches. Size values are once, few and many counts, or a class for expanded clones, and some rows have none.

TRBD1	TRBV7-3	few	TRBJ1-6	CASSLGDRDNSPLHF	TGTGCCAGCAGCTTAGGTGACAGGGATAATTCACCCCTCCACTTT
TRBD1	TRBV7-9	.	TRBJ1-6	CASSARTGSGNSPLHF	TGTGCCAGCAGCGCCCGGACAGGGTCCGGTAATTCACCCCTCCACTTT
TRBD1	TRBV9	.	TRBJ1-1	CASGQGMGNTEAFF	TGTGCCAGCGGACAGGGGATGGGGAACACTGAAGCTTTCTTT
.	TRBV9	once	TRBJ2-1	CASSAQEGRTYNEQFF	TGTGCCAGCAGCGCCCAGGAGGGCCGTACCTACAATGAGCAGTTCTTC
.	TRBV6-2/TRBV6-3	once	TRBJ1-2	CASSDRNYGYTF	TGTGCCAGCAGCGACCGGAACTATGGCTACACCTTC
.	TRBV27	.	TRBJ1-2	CASSLKRGSPYGYTF	TGTGCCAGCAGTTTGAAAAGGGGATCCCCATATGGCTACACCTTC
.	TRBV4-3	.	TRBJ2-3	CASSQGSPDTQYF	TGCGCCAGCAGCCAAGGTAGCCCAGATACGCAGTATTTT
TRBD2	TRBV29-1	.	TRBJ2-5	CSAQRSGGTQETQYF	TGCAGCGCGCAGAGGAGCGGGGGCACCCAAGAGACCCAGTACTTC
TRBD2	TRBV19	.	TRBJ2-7	CASSIQAGVPYEQYF	TGTGCCAGTAGTATTCAAGCGGGAGTTCCCTACGAGCAGTACTTC
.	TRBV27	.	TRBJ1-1	CASYQSNTEAFF	TGTGCCAGCTACCAATCGAACACTGAAGCTTTCTTT
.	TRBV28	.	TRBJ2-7	CASSPGTQINTYEQYF	TGTGCCAGCAGTCCAGGGACGCAAATAAACACCTACGAGCAGTACTTC
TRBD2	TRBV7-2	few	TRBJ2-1	CASSTGTSGGEQFF	TGTGCCAGCAGCACCGGGACTAGCGGGGGGGAGCAGTTCTTC
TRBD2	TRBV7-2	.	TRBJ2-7	CASSAGTSGRYEQYF	TGTGCCAGCAGCGCTGGGACTAGCGGACGCTACGAGCAGTACTTC
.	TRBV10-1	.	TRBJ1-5	CASSDQNAHQPQHF	TGCGCCAGCAGTGACCAAAATGCCCATCAGCCCCAGCATTTT
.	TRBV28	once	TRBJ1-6	CASSPGHSLHF	TGTGCCAGCAGTCCGGGACATTCCCTCCACTTT
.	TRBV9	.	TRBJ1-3	CASSVEQFNPTIYF	TGTGCCAGCAGCGTAGAACAGTTCAACCCCACCATATATTTT
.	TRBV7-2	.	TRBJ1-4	CASSLVYRNEKLFF	TGTGCCAGCAGCTTAGTCTACAGGAATGAAAAACTGTTTTTT
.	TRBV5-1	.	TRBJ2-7	CASSTAATYEQYF	TGCGCCAGCAGCACCGCCGCAACCTACGAGCAGTACTTC
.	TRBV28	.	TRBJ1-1	CASRTGNTEAFF	TGTGCCAGCAGGACAGGGAACACTGAAGCTTTCTTT
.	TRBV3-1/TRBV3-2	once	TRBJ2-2	CASSHYEVGHSSAGELFF	TGTGCCAGCAGCCATTATGAGGTGGGACATTCATCGGCCGGGGAGCTGTTTTTT
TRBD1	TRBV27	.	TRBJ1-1	CASSSTGWTEAFF	TGTGCCAGCAGTTCGACAGGGTGGACTGAAGCTTTCTTT
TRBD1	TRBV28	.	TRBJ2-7	CASSGRDSTYEQYF	TGTGCCAGCTCGGGAAGGGACAGTACCTACGAGCAGTACTTC
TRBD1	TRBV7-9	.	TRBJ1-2	CASSFSGQGYGYTF	TGTGCCAGCAGCTTTTCGGGACAGGGATATGGCTACACCTTC
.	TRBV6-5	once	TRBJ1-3	CASRPGGNTIYF	TGTGCCAGCAGGCCAGGTGGAAACACCATATATTTT
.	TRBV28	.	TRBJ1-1	CASSPAGPGRKHTEAFF	TGTGCCAGCAGTCCTGCCGGCCCGGGACGGAAACACACTGAAGCTTTCTTT
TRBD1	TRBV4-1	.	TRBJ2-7	CASSSPTGADEQYF	TGCGCCAGCAGCTCTCCGACAGGGGCTGACGAGCAGTACTTC
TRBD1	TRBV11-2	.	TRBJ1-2	CASSSTGGYGYTF	TGTGCCAGCAGCTCTACAGGGGGCTATGGCTACACCTTC
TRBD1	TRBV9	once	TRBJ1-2	CASSQGDSAYGYTF	TGTGCCAGCAGCCAAGGGGACAGTGCCTATGGCTACACCTTC
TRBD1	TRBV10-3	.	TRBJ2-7	CATSPGTGTYEQYF	TGTGCCACGTCACCCGGGACAGGTACATACGAGCAGTACTTC
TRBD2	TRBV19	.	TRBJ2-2	CASSTTASGANTGELFF	TGTGCCAGTAGTACAACTGCTAGCGGGGCAAACACCGGGGAGCTGTTTTTT
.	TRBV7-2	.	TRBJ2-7	CASSLLPPGVLVYEQYF	TGTGCCAGCAGCCTACTTCCTCCGGGAGTGCTCGTCTACGAGCAGTACTTC
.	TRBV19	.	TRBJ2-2	CASSMQATNTGELFF	TGTGCCAGTAGTATGCAGGCCACGAACACCGGGGAGCTGTTTTTT